The 12 T cell receptor beta chains presented below share a single source sample, sequenced in a study of cytomegalovirus exposure and HLA in healthy donors. In the PCR, 60 Vbeta and 13 Jbeta primers were used. Clones were read by immunoSEQ multiplex PCR, and TCRdb kept only the in-frame ones, dropping some. The table records about 150,000 clones, almost 85% of them present only once. Sequencing was done on a sample of PBMCs. The receptors shown here come from a girl between 10 and 17 years old in good health and CMV-seropositive.

The chain employs TRBV6-1 and TRBJ2-3, with D hard to call. V dropped 0 bases and J dropped 5 bases, with 9 bases sitting between them. From germline, CDR1 is MNHNS and CDR2 SASEGT. The CDR3 runs 14 residues. CDR3 DNA: TGTGCCAGCAGTGAAGCCCTCGGAGTAGATACGCAGTATTTT. Translated: CASSEALGVDTQYF.

V gene TRBV27 combines with J gene TRBJ1-6; 7 nucleotides match TRBD1. The trim removed 6 bases at V and 3 bases at J, leaving 8 bases unmatched. In germline, CDR1 is MNHEY, CDR2 SMNVEV (reference sequence). This CDR3 has 16 amino acids. CDR3 protein: CASRLNRDSYNSPLHF. Here the CDR3 DNA reads TGTGCCAGCAGGCTGAACCGGGACAGCTATAATTCACCCCTCCACTTT.

The CDR3 protein is CASLITGPSSYEQYF. CDR3 sequence (DNA): TGTGCCAGCCTTATTACAGGTCCAAGCTCCTACGAGCAGTACTTC. V usage is TRBV2 and J usage is TRBJ2-7; a possible D gene is TRBD1 (5 bases). Germline CDR1 reads SNHLY; CDR2 reads FYNNEI. The V end was cut by 8 bases, the J end by 0 bases, with 17 bases between. The CDR3 length is 15 residues. The variable domain in full, completed from reference TRBV2 and TRBJ2-7, reads EPEVTQTPSHQVTQMGQEVILRCVPISNHLYFYWYRQILGQKVEFLVSFYNNEISEKSEIFDDQFSVERPDGSNFTLKIRSTKLEDSAMYFCASLITGPSSYEQYFGPGTRLTVT.

The table lists this clone with a count of one. The rearrangement uses TRBV28 and TRBJ2-7; no reliable D call. The length of the CDR3 is 12 residues. Germline V CDR1 and CDR2: MDHEN, SYDVKM. Trimming shortened V by 1 base and J by 6 bases, and 7 bases separated the two germline ends. CDR3 nucleotides: TGTGCCAGCAGTTTATTCCCCTCCGAGCAGTACTTC. Translating gives CASSLFPSEQYF. Full variable domain (remainder filled in from reference TRBV28 and TRBJ2-7): DVKVTQSSRYLVKRTGEKVFLECVQDMDHENMFWYRQDPGLGLRLIYFSYDVKMKEKGDIPEGYSVSREKKERFSLILESASTNQTSMYLCASSLFPSEQYFGPGTRLTVT.

The chain carries TRBV19 and TRBJ2-7, with D perhaps TRBD1 (6 bases). Between the trimmed V and J ends, which lost 5 bases and 1 base, there was a span of 12 bases. Germline CDR1 is LNHDA and CDR2 is SQIVND (reference sequence). This CDR3 is 14 amino acids long. CDR3 DNA sequence: TGTGCCAGTAGTCCCCGGACAGCTTCCTACGAGCAGTACTTC. It specifies CASSPRTASYEQYF.

This clone has only one observation. The CDR3 bases are TGTGCCAGCAGCACCAGCGCAGCCACCGCTGGAAACACCATATATTTT. Its protein is CASSTSAATAGNTIYF. The V call is TRBV9, the J call TRBJ1-3; D gene ambiguous. The CDR3 is 16 residues long. Trimming pared 4 bases from V and 2 bases from J, leaving 16 bases between. Germline CDR1 and CDR2: SGDLS and YYNGEE.

The chain carries TRBV19 and TRBJ2-7; D not resolved. Germline CDR1 and CDR2: LNHDA and SQIVND (reference sequence). V was pared by 6 bases and J by 5 bases, with 14 bases between. The CDR3 is 13 residues long. The CDR3 coding sequence is TGTGCCAGTAGGGGCAGCTACGCGAACGAGCAGTACTTC. Its translation: CASRGSYANEQYF.

This clone showed up just a few times. The chain joins TRBV6-5 to TRBJ1-3; D unresolved. Between the trimmed V and J ends, which lost 8 bases and 4 bases, there was a span of 12 bases. In germline, CDR1 is MNHEY, CDR2 SVGAGI. This CDR3 is built from 13 residues. The CDR3 bases are TGTGCCAGCGCCTCTGAGGTGGGAAACACCATATATTTT. Amino acids: CASASEVGNTIYF.

The J gene is TRBJ1-1, the V gene TRBV30; TRBD1 agrees at 7 bases. Germline V gene lookup returns CDR1 GTSNPN and CDR2 SVGIG (reference sequence). Losses at the gene ends were 5 bases for V and 3 bases for J; bases not matched to a gene: 3. This CDR3 region has 12 residues. CDR3 residues: CAWGDRDTEAFF. CDR3 sequence (DNA): TGTGCCTGGGGAGACAGGGACACTGAAGCTTTCTTT.

The gene calls are TRBV9 and TRBJ2-3, with 7 positions matching TRBD2. This CDR3 contains 14 residues. The germline CDR1 and CDR2 sequences are SGDLS and YYNGEE. The V segment lost 3 bases and the J segment 2 bases; nucleotides outside the gene matches: 3. The CDR3 region is CASSARGVTDTQYF. Written as DNA, the CDR3 is TGTGCCAGCAGCGCACGGGGGGTCACAGATACGCAGTATTTT. Supplemented by reference TRBV9 and TRBJ2-3, the full variable domain reads DSGVTQTPKHLITATGQRVTLRCSPRSGDLSVYWYQQSLDQGLQFLIQYYNGEERAKGNILERFSAQQFPDLHSELNLSSLELGDSALYFCASSARGVTDTQYFGPGTRLTVL.

Only one count was recorded for this clone. The genes are TRBV9 and TRBJ2-3, with 12 bases fitting TRBD2. The CDR3 has 16 amino acids. The trim removed 2 bases at V and 3 bases at J, leaving 4 bases unmatched. From germline, CDR1 is SGDLS and CDR2 YYNGEE. The DNA for the CDR3 is TGTGCCAGCAGCGTGTCTAGCGGGGGGGCGACAGATACGCAGTATTTT. This gives the protein CASSVSSGGATDTQYF.

V usage is TRBV7-3 and J usage is TRBJ1-2; TRBD1 matches at 7 bases. CDR3 length: 14 residues. CDR1 SGHTA and CDR2 FQGTGA come from the germline V gene. V dropped 6 bases and J dropped 5; count of bases not matched to a gene: 9. CDR3 sequence (DNA): TGTGCCAGCAGACCAGGGACAGAAGTTTATGGCTACACCTTC. This codes for CASRPGTEVYGYTF.